These 8 T cell receptor beta chains originate from one sample sequenced in a study of low-dose radiotherapy and immunotherapy resistance in tumors. Indicated time point: after trial treatment. Documented treatment: LDRT plus nivolumab, ipilimumab, low-dose cyclophosphamide and aspirin (RACIN trial). Alpha and beta chains were covered, as first-strand cDNA relied on TRAV- and TRBV-specific primers. TCR amplification ran roughly 20 PCR cycles using constant-region and V-primer adapter primers. One entry per CDR3 protein, called by TCRdb with MiXCR from the reads. The profile shows about 100,000 distinct CDR3 sequences, roughly 20% of them singletons. Sequenced here: PBMCs, sampled after low-dose radiotherapy plus immunotherapy. These receptors all come from a male donor with prostate cancer.

The rearrangement uses TRBV3-1 and TRBJ2-7; 9 bases map to TRBD1. The CDR3 length is 15 residues. CDR1 LGHDT and CDR2 YNNKEL come from the germline V gene (reference sequence). The J segment lost 5 bases and the V segment lost 1 base, leaving 6 bases of the junction unmatched. The CDR3 bases are TGTGCCAGCAGCCAAGTTCCGGGACAGGGCCACGAGCAGTACTTC. This encodes CASSQVPGQGHEQYF.

Ten or more counts support this clonotype. The chain links TRBV12-3 or TRBV12-4 to TRBJ1-5, with a weak D call TRBD1 (5 bases). CDR3 length: 15 residues. Trimming removed 6 bases from V and 6 bases from J, with 18 bases in between. The CDR3 coding sequence is TGTGCCAGCAGCATAAGTCAGGGAGGAGTTCAGCCCCAGCATTTT. Amino acids: CASSISQGGVQPQHF.

This clonotype appeared many times. This chain connects TRBV12-5 to TRBJ2-2; 8 bases match TRBD1. The CDR3 covers 14 residues. V dropped 3 bases and J dropped 6; count of bases not matched to a gene: 3. CDR1 and CDR2 (germline): LGHNT, FRNRAP. CDR3 DNA sequence: TGTGCTAGTGGTTTCAGGGGGCAGGCCGGGGAGCTGTTTTTT. It codes for CASGFRGQAGELFF. Looking up the rest from reference TRBV12-5 and TRBJ2-2 gives the full variable domain: DARVTQTPRHKVTEMGQEVTMRCQPILGHNTVFWYRQTMMQGLELLAYFRNRAPLDDSGMPKDRFSAEMPDATLATLKIQPSEPRDSAVYFCASGFRGQAGELFFGEGSRLTVL.

In this sample, this clonotype turned up many times. The J gene is TRBJ2-5, the V gene TRBV6-2 or TRBV6-3; weak D call: TRBD1 (5 bases). V dropped 2 bases and J dropped 4 bases, with 11 bases sitting between them. Per the germline V gene, CDR1 is MNHEY and CDR2 is SVGEGT. The CDR3 loop spans 14 amino acids. The CDR3 coding sequence is TGTGCCAGCAGTTACGGGGCCGCAAGAGAGACCCAGTACTTC. This gives the protein CASSYGAARETQYF.

This clonotype was seen a few times. The CDR3: CASSLGASGHSYEQYF. CDR3 sequence (DNA): TGTGCCAGCTCACTAGGGGCTAGCGGGCACTCCTACGAGCAGTACTTC. The chain employs TRBV18 and TRBJ2-7; 8 bases are shared with TRBD2. The V gene's germline CDR1 is KGHSH and CDR2 LQKENI. The CDR3 has 16 residues. With 4 bases clipped from V and 0 bases from J, the junction kept 8 bases outside the gene matches. The entire variable domain, with the rest obtained from reference TRBV18 and TRBJ2-7, is as follows: NAGVMQNPRHLVRRRGQEARLRCSPMKGHSHVYWYRQLPEEGLKFMVYLQKENIIDESGMPKERFSAEFPKEGPSILRIQQVVRGDSAAYFCASSLGASGHSYEQYFGPGTRLTVT.

The chain couples TRBV18 to TRBJ2-3; 10 positions agree with TRBD2. CDR1 and CDR2 (germline): KGHSH, LQKENI. There are 16 residues in the CDR3. The trim removed 2 bases at V and 0 bases at J, leaving 2 bases unmatched. The CDR3 sequence: CASSPLAGGSTDTQYF. DNA of the CDR3: TGTGCCAGCTCACCATTAGCGGGGGGAAGCACAGATACGCAGTATTTT.

This chain connects TRBV20-1 to TRBJ2-7, with 12 bases that match TRBD2. Looked up from germline, CDR1 is DFQATT and CDR2 is SNEGSKA (reference sequence). V was clipped by 2 bases and J by 7 bases; unmatched bases: 15. The CDR3 covers 17 residues. The CDR3 DNA reads TGCAGTGCTAGACCAAGGACTAGCGGGGACCCCTCCCTAGAGCAGTACTTC. This sequence encodes CSARPRTSGDPSLEQYF.

This clonotype was recorded at least ten times. This rearrangement joins TRBV11-2 to TRBJ2-5; perhaps TRBD1 as D (6 bases). This CDR3 spans 14 amino acids. Trimming stripped 3 bases from V and 4 bases from J, with 12 bases between. Looked up from germline, CDR1 is SGHAT and CDR2 is FQNNGV. The CDR3 DNA sequence: TGTGCCAGCAGCTTCGGCAGGGGACGAGAGACCCAGTACTTC. This sequence encodes CASSFGRGRETQYF.